This TCR beta chain was captured by sequencing in a study of cytomegalovirus exposure and HLA in healthy donors. Turning to the study itself: Earlier work reported 100 million to 130 million unique TCR beta sequences from roughly 180 million T cells.

Researchers ran the PCR with 60 Vbeta and 13 Jbeta primers. Sequencing used immunoSEQ multiplex PCR; TCRdb keeps in-frame clones, though not all of them. The sample holds 120,000 to 150,000 clones, 60% to 80% seen once. Germline CDR1 reads SGHAT; CDR2 reads FQNNGV. The CDR3 loop spans 14 amino acids. V was trimmed by 5 bases and J by 4 bases, leaving 12 bases between them. Material: PBMCs. The receptor comes from a woman in her thirties in good health and CMV-seronegative. The chain carries TRBV11-2 and TRBJ1-5; D is ambiguous. Here the CDR3 DNA reads TGTGCCAGCAGCCGGGAAGGCGGAAATCAGCCCCAGCATTTT. This gives the protein CASSREGGNQPQHF.